This T cell receptor beta chain was captured in a study of shared clonotypes between healthy human individuals. This clone has only one observation. The protocol was immunoSEQ multiplex PCR, while the TCRdb copy is restricted to in-frame clones and leaves out a portion. The data hold about 510,000 clones, with almost 80% observed a single time. The CDR3 length is 15 residues. The germline V gene has CDR1 SGHAT and CDR2 FQNNGV. The chain uses TRBV11-2 and TRBJ2-5; 11 nucleotides line up with TRBD2. The closer fit of TRBJ2-7 to the DNA end suggests the J call may be wrong. Sequencing used PBMCs. The TCR comes from a woman in her thirties or forties in good health. Some clones in this sample may be carry-over from other donors' samples. The CDR3 DNA reads as TGTGCCAGCAGAAACGGGACTAGCGGCCTCTACGAGCAGTACTTC. Translating it yields CASRNGTSGLYEQYF.